Included here is one TCR beta chain sequence, with context. Its binding antigen is unknown. Base qualities are not provided; no much larger clone lies one nucleotide away. Using the deep immunoSEQ assay, multiplex PCR amplified TCR CDR3 regions from genomic DNA. Genomic DNA extracted from each cell subset was distributed evenly over all wells of several immunoSEQ 96-well plates, and each plate served as one replicate. For unsorted PBMC, around 290 ng of genomic DNA, equivalent to approximately 30,000 T cell genomes, went into each replicate PCR. Unsorted PBMC genomic DNA was sequenced across ten immunoSEQ deep assay plates. Purified libraries were quantified with a Qubit 3.0 fluorometer, sized on a Bioanalyzer 2100, and re-quantified with the KAPA Library Quantification kit. Every immunoSEQ 96-well plate was sequenced on a separate single-read 150-cycle Illumina NextSeq 550 flow cell. The authors processed their data as follows. Because the immunoSEQ output held only junctional sequences and lacked quality scores, the filtering could not match the filtering applied to full-length reads. To assign V/J genes and CDR3, sequences were annotated against IMGT germline references using PyIR, a Python wrapper for IgBLAST v1.9. Reads with weak V/J assignments (E-value above 1e-6), missing CDR3, stop codons, out-of-frame junctions, or ambiguous translated residues were removed. A V3J clonotype was defined by an identical inferred V gene, J gene, and CDR3 amino acid sequence. The percentage overlap between two repertoires was calculated by dividing the number of shared unique clonotypes by the size of the smaller repertoire. Richness of each repertoire was evaluated using RTK rarefaction, the Chao1 estimator, and Recon v2.1 estimates of unobserved clonotypes. TCRdb provides this immuneACCESS table in a form limited to in-frame rearrangements. Some clones are lacking; in checked studies, under half of them reflect an unresolved V gene, and why the rest are absent is not known. That table is the source of V, J and clone size, and D and trimming were worked out from the DNA. This sample has some 530,000 clones in its table, and about 78% of those were observed once. Around 12% of the sample comes from the top ten.

The sample is drawn from a study of shared clonotypes between healthy human individuals (dated by TCRdb to 2018 to 2021). With regard to the full study: Three men and two women, aged 18 to 49 years, made up the cohort. To estimate repertoire size and how much clonotypes are shared between individuals, the study performed deep sequencing of blood TCR repertoires from five healthy adults. Libraries were prepared and TCR repertoires were sequenced by different laboratories using diverse techniques, in order to increase sequencing depth and limit assay-specific biases. Leukapheresis yielded between about 0.9 and 8.9 billion PBMCs per donor. Study-wide findings and limitations: Pairwise subsampling led to the expectation that sequencing depth would affect the degree of clonotype sharing among donors. Because the study included a small number of donors, the genetic and exposure-history diversity represented was limited. Sampling was restricted to blood, and TCR repertoires in tissues likely differ from the TCR repertoires found in blood.

After removal of 1 base from V and 4 bases from J, the junction retains 14 bases not matched to a gene. Its CDR3 holds 18 amino acids, cysteine through phenylalanine. The CDR3 DNA has 54 bases and is translated from base 1. In the germline V gene (reference sequence), CDR1 corresponds to LNHDA and CDR2 to SQIVND. Donors were healthy HIV-negative adults with no recently reported acute infections or vaccinations. Every donor was a Caucasian adult residing in Nashville, Tennessee, USA. For unsorted samples, 96 million or so PBMCs were counted, and genomic DNA was extracted using the QIAamp DNA Blood Mini kit. After blood collection by leukapheresis, PBMCs were isolated using Ficoll-Histopaque density gradient centrifugation and then cryopreserved in the vapor phase of liquid nitrogen.

This sequence was found in a woman between 35 and 50 years old in good health. Some clones in this sample may be carry-over from other donors' samples. The rearranged segments are TRBV19 and TRBJ2-7, with 9 central nucleotides matching TRBD1. Specimen: PBMCs. Here the CDR3 is given as CASSIVSPTGGRLYEQYF. The sequence in DNA is TGTGCCAGTAGTATAGTGTCCCCCACAGGGGGCCGACTATACGAGCAGTACTTC. The reference TRBV19 and TRBJ2-7 proteins fill in what lies around the CDR3, so the full variable domain reads DGGITQSPKYLFRKEGQNVTLSCEQNLNHDAMYWYRQDPGQGLRLIYYSQIVNDFQKGDIAEGYSVSREKKESFPLTVTSAQKNPTAFYLCASSIVSPTGGRLYEQYFGPGTRLTVT.